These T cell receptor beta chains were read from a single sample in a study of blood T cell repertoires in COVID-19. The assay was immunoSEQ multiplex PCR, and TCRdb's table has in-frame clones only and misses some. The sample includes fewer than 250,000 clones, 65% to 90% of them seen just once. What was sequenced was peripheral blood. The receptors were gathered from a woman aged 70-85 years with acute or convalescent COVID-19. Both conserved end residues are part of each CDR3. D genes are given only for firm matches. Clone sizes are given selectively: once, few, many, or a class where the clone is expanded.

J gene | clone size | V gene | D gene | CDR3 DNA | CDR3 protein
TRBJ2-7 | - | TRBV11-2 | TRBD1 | TGTGCCAGCAGCAGTGGAACAGGGGGATTTGCCTACGAGCAGTACTTC | CASSSGTGGFAYEQYF
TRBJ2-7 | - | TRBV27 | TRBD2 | TGTGCCAGCAGTTTCAATAGCGGGGGCGTGGTCCATCTTTACGAGCAGTACTTC | CASSFNSGGVVHLYEQYF
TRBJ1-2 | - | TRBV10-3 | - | TGTGCCACCTTAACCTCCGTGGGGGCGCGAGGCTACACCTTC | CATLTSVGARGYTF
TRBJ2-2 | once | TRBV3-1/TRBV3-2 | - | TGTGCCAGCACCCCACTCGGGGAGACCGGGGAGCTGTTTTTT | CASTPLGETGELFF
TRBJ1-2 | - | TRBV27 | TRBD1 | TGTGCCAGCAGCCCCCCAGGGGGGACAGGGGCCCCCGCTCACTATGGCTACACCTTC | CASSPPGGTGAPAHYGYTF
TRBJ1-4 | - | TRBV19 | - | TGTGCCAGTAGTGTTATACGCGGGACGTCGGGTGAAAAACTGTTTTTT | CASSVIRGTSGEKLFF
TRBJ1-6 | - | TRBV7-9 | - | TGTGCCAGCAGCCCCACGGTTTCCAATTCACCCCTCCACTTT | CASSPTVSNSPLHF
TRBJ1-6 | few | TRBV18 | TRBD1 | TGTGCCACCGGACAGGGCCAAAATTCACCCCTCCACTTT | CATGQGQNSPLHF
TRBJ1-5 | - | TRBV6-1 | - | TGTGCCAGCAGTGAAGTTGGCAGGCAGACATATAGCAATCAGCCCCAGCATTTT | CASSEVGRQTYSNQPQHF
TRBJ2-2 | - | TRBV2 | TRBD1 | TGTGCCAGCACCTTAATGCCAGGGGGCACCGGGGAGCTGTTTTTT | CASTLMPGGTGELFF
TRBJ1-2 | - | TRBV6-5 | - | TGTGCCAGCAGTCGGACAGACAACTATGGCTACACCTTC | CASSRTDNYGYTF
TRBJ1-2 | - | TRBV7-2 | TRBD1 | TGTGCCAGCAGCTTGGACAGGACCTATGGCTACACCTTC | CASSLDRTYGYTF
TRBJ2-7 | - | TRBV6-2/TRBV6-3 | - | TGTGCCAGCAGCCCTCCCCCATATACAGGCTACTCCTACGAGCAGTACTTC | CASSPPPYTGYSYEQYF
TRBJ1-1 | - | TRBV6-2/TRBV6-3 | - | TGTGCCAGCAGTCTACAGCGGACTGAAGCTTTCTTT | CASSLQRTEAFF
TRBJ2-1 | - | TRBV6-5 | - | TGTGCCAGCAGCCCCGTAGTCGGGGGTGGCAATGAGCAGTTCTTC | CASSPVVGGGNEQFF
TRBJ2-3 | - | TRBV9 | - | TGTGCCAGCAGCGTAGGAGGGAGAGATACGCAGTATTTT | CASSVGGRDTQYF
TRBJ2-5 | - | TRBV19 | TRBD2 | TGTGCCAGTAGTCCACTAGCGGGGGCTCAAGAGACCCAGTACTTC | CASSPLAGAQETQYF
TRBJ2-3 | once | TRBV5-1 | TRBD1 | TGCGCCAGCGGGGGACAGATGACCACAGATACGCAGTATTTT | CASGGQMTTDTQYF
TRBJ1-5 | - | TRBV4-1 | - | TGCGCCAGCAGCCAAGATCCAGGGGTGGGACAGCCCCAGCATTTT | CASSQDPGVGQPQHF
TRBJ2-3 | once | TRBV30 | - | TGTGCCTGGAACAGGAGTTTCACAGATACGCAGTATTTT | CAWNRSFTDTQYF